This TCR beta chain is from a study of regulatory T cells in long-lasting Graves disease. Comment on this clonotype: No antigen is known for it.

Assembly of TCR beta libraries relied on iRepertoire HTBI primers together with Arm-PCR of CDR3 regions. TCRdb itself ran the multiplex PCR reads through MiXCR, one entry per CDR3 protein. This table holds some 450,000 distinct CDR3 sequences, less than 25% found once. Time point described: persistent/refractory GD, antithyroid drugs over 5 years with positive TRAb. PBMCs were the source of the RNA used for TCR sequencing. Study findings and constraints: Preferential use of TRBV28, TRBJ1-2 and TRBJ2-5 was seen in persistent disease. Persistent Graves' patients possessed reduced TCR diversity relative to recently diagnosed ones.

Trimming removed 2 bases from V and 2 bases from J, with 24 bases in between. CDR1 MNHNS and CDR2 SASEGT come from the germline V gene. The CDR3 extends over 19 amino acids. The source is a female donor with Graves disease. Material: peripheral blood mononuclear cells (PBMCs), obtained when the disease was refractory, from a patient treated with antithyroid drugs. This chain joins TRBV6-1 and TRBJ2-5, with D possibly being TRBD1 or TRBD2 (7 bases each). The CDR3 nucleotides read TGTGCCAGCAGTGAATGGCCCCTGGGAGGGGGCGCCGAGCAAGAGACCCAGTACTTC. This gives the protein CASSEWPLGGGAEQETQYF.